The present entry profiles one T cell receptor beta chain with its context. This sample is drawn from a study of blood T cell repertoires in COVID-19. Study summary: T cells, B-cell-depleted T cells, or PBMCs provided the cDNA or gDNA that served as material.

TCRdb's copy holds only in-frame clones and misses some; the assay was immunoSEQ multiplex PCR. The data contain roughly 72,000 clones, 79% of them singletons. This CDR3 spans 14 amino acids. V lost 1 base and J lost 5; bases outside the gene matches: 2. Germline-derived CDR1 and CDR2 are MNHEY and SMNVEV (reference sequence). The chain links TRBV27 to TRBJ2-5; 9 bases map to TRBD1. The sequence was obtained from a woman of 80 years or more with active or convalescent COVID-19. The sequencing input was peripheral blood. In nucleotides, the CDR3 is TGTGCCAGCAGTTTATGGGACAGGGTGGAGACCCAGTACTTC. Its translation: CASSLWDRVETQYF.